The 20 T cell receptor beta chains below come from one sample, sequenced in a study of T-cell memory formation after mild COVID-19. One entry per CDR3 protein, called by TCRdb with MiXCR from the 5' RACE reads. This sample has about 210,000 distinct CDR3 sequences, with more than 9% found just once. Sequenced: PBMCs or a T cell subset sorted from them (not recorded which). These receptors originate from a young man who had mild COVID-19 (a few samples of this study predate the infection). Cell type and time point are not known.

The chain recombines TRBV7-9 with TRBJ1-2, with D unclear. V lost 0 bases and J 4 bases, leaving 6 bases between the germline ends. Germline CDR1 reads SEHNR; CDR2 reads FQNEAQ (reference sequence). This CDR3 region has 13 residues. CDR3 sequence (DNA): TGTGCCAGCAGCTTAGCCCGGAGCTATGGCTACACCTTC. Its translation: CASSLARSYGYTF. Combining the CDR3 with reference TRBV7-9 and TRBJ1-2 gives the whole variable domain DTGVSQNPRHKITKRGQNVTFRCDPISEHNRLYWYRQTLGQGPEFLTYFQNEAQLEKSRLLSDRFSAERPKGSFSTLEIQRTEQGDSAMYLCASSLARSYGYTFGSGTRLTVV.

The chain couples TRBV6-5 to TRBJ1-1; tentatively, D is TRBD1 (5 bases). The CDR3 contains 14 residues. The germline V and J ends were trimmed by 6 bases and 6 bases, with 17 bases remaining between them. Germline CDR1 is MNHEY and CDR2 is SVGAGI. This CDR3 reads CASSRGGVRSEAFF. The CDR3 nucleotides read TGTGCCAGCAGCCGGGGGGGGGTCCGGTCTGAAGCTTTCTTT.

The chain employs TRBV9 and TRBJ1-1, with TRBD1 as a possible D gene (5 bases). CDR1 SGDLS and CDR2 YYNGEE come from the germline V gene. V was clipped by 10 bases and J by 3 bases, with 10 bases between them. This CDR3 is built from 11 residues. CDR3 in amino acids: CAGGSYTEAFF. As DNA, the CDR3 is TGTGCCGGGGGATCGTACACTGAAGCTTTCTTT.

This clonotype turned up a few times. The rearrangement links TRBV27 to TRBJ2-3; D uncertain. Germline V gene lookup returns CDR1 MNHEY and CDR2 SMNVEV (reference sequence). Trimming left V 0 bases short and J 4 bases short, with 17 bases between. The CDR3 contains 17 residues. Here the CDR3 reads CASSLSRTQTRPDTQYF. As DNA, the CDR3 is TGTGCCAGCAGTTTATCCAGGACCCAGACCCGTCCAGATACGCAGTATTTT.

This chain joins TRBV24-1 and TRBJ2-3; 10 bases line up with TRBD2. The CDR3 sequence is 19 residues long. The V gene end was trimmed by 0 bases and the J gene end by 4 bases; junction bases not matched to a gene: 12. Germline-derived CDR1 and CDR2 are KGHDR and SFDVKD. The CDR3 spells CATSDLSEFQRGGSDTQYF. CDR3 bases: TGTGCCACCAGTGATTTGTCGGAGTTTCAGCGGGGGGGATCAGATACGCAGTATTTT.

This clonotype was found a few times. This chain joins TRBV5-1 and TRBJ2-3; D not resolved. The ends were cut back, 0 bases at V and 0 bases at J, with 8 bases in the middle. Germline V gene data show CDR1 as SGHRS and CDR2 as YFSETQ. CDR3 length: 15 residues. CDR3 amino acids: CASSLAVGSTDTQYF. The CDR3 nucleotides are TGCGCCAGCAGCTTGGCCGTCGGGAGCACAGATACGCAGTATTTT.

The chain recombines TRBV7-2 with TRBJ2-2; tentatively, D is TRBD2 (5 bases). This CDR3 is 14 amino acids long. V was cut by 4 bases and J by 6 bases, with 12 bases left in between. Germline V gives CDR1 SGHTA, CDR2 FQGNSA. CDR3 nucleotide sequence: TGTGCCAGCAGCTCGCGGGCGATGGCCGGGGAGCTGTTTTTT. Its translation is CASSSRAMAGELFF. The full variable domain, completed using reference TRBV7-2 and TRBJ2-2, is GAGVSQSPSNKVTEKGKDVELRCDPISGHTALYWYRQSLGQGLEFLIYFQGNSAPDKSGLPSDRFSAERTGGSVSTLTIQRTQQEDSAVYLCASSSRAMAGELFFGEGSRLTVL.

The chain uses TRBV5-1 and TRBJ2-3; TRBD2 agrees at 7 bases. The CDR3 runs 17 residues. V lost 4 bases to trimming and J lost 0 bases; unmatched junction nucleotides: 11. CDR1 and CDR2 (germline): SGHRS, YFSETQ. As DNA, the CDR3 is TGCGCCAGCAGCAAACCGCTAGCGGTGGCTAGCACAGATACGCAGTATTTT. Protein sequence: CASSKPLAVASTDTQYF.

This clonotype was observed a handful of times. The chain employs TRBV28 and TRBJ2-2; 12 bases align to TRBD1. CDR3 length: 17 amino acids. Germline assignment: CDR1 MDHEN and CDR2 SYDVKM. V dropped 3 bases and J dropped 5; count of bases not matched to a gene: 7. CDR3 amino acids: CASSFWDRGLGTGELFF. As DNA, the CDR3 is TGTGCCAGCAGTTTCTGGGACAGGGGGCTTGGGACCGGGGAGCTGTTTTTT. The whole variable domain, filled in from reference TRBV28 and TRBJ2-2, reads DVKVTQSSRYLVKRTGEKVFLECVQDMDHENMFWYRQDPGLGLRLIYFSYDVKMKEKGDIPEGYSVSREKKERFSLILESASTNQTSMYLCASSFWDRGLGTGELFFGEGSRLTVL.

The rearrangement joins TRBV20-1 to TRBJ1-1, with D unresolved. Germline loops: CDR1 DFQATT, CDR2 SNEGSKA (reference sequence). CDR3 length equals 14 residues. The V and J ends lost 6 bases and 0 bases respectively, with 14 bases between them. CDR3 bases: TGCAGTGCCAGCAGCGGGAATATGAACACTGAAGCTTTCTTT. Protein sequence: CSASSGNMNTEAFF.

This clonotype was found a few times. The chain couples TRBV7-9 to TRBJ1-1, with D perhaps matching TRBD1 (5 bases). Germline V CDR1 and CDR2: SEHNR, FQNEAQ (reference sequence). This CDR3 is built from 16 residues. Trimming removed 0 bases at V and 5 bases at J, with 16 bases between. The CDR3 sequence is CASSLAGAGSGTEAFF. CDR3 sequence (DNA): TGTGCCAGCAGCTTAGCGGGCGCAGGGTCTGGAACTGAAGCTTTCTTT. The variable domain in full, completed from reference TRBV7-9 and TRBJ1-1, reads DTGVSQNPRHKITKRGQNVTFRCDPISEHNRLYWYRQTLGQGPEFLTYFQNEAQLEKSRLLSDRFSAERPKGSFSTLEIQRTEQGDSAMYLCASSLAGAGSGTEAFFGQGTRLTVV.

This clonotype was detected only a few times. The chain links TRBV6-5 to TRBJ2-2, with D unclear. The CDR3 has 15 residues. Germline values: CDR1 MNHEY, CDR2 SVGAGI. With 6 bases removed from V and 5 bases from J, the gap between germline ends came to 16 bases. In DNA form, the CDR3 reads TGTGCCAGCAGCGTGCGGTCTTTCGGGACCGGGGAGCTGTTTTTT. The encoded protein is CASSVRSFGTGELFF.

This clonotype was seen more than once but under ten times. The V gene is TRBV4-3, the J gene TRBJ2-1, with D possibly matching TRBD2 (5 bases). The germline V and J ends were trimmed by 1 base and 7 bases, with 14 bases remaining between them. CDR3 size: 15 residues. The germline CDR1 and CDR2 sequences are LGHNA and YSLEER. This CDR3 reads CASSQGYRGRNEQFF. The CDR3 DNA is TGCGCCAGCAGCCAAGGTTATCGGGGTCGGAATGAGCAGTTCTTC.

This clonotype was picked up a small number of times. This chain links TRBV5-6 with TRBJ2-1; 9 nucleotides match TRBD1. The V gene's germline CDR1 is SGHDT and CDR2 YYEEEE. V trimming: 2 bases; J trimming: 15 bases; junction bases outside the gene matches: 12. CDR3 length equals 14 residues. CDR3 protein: CASSFRDRAQKRFF. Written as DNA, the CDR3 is TGTGCCAGCAGCTTCCGGGACAGGGCACAGAAGCGGTTCTTC.

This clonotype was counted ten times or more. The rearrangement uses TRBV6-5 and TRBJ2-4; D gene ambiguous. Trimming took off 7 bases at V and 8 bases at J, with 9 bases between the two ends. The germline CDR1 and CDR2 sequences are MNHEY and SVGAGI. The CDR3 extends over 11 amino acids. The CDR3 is CASTNGDIQYF. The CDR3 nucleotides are TGTGCCAGCACTAATGGGGACATTCAGTACTTC.

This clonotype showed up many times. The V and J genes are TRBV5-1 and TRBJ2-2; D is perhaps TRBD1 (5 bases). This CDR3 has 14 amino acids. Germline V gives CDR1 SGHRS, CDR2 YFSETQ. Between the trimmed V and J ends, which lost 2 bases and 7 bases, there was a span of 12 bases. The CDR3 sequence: CASSFSQGGGELFF. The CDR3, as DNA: TGCGCCAGCAGCTTCTCGCAGGGCGGCGGGGAGCTGTTTTTT.

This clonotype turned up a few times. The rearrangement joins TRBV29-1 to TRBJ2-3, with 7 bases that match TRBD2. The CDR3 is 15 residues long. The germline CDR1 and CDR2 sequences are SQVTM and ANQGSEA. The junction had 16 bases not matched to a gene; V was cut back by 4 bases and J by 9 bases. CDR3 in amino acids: CSVGMDWGHGGTQYF. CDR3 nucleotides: TGCAGCGTTGGAATGGACTGGGGCCACGGGGGGACGCAGTATTTT.

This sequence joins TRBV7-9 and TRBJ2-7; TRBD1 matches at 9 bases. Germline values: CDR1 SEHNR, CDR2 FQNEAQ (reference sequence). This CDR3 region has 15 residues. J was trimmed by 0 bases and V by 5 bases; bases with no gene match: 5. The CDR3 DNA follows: TGTGCCAGCAGCCCCGACAGGGGGACCTCCTACGAGCAGTACTTC. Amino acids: CASSPDRGTSYEQYF.

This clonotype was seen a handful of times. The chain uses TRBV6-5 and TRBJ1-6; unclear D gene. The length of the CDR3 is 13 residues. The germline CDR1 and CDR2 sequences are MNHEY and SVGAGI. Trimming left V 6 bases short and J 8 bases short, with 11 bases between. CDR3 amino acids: CASRWNGDSPLHF. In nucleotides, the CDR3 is TGTGCCAGCAGGTGGAACGGAGATTCACCCCTCCACTTT.

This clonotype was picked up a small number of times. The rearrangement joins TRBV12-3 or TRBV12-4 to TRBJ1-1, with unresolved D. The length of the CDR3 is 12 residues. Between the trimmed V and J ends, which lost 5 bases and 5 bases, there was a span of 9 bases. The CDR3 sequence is CASSPLITEAFF. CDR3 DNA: TGTGCCAGCAGTCCCTTAATTACTGAAGCTTTCTTT.